The sequence of this TCR beta chain was determined in a study of cytomegalovirus exposure and HLA in healthy donors. Study-wide points: There were a few CMV-associated chains whose specificity for CMV antigens was confirmed in vitro. Reports credit the classifier with highly specific, highly sensitive diagnosis of cytomegalovirus status. Usually a TCR sequence was rare, but some public TCRs were found in many donors.

Clones were read by immunoSEQ multiplex PCR, and TCRdb kept only the in-frame ones, dropping some. The table includes some 170,000 clones, 80% to 90% detected once. As concerns this clone: Antigen unknown.

V lost 2 bases and J 4 bases, leaving 9 bases between the germline ends. CDR3 size: 14 residues. Germline CDR1 and CDR2: KGHSH and LQKENI. The origin of this receptor is a woman between 25 and 40 years old in good health and CMV-seronegative. The gene calls are TRBV18 and TRBJ1-5; unclear D gene. Sequencing input: PBMCs. The CDR3 loop is CASSPGQPNQPQHF. CDR3 nucleotide sequence: TGTGCCAGCTCACCAGGGCAACCTAATCAGCCCCAGCATTTT.